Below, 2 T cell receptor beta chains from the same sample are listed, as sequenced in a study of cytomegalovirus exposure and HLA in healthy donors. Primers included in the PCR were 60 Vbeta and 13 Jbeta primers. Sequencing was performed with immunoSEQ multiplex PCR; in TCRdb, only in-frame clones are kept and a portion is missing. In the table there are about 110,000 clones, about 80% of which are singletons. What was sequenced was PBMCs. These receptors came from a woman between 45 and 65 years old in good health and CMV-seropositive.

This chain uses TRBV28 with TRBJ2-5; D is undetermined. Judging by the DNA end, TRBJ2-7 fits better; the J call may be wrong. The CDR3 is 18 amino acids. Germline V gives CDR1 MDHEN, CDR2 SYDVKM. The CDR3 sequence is CASSSPELGLSYNYEQYF. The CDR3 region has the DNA TGTGCCAGCAGTTCCCCTGAGCTTGGGTTATCGTACAACTACGAGCAGTACTTC.

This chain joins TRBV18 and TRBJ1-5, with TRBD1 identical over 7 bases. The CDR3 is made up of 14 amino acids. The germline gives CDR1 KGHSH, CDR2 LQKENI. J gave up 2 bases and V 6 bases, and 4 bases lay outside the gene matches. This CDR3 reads CASSRGTGNQPQHF. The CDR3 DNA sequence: TGTGCCAGCTCGCGAGGGACAGGCAATCAGCCCCAGCATTTT.